This is a list of T cell receptor beta chains from one sample in a study of cytomegalovirus exposure and HLA in healthy donors. Method: immunoSEQ multiplex PCR; TCRdb's copy keeps in-frame clones and lacks some. Of some 110,000 clones in the sample, roughly 68% were seen once. The sample was PBMCs. These TCRs come from a man aged 25-45 years in good health and CMV-seropositive. Both conserved end residues are part of each CDR3. The D gene is left open where the match is weak. Clone size, where shown, is once, few, many, or a class for clones that have expanded.

d_call: TRBD1
clone_size: NA
v_call: TRBV7-3
cdr3_aa: CASSPTGADTGELFF

d_call: TRBD2
clone_size: NA
v_call: TRBV19
cdr3_aa: CASSIDRGVGANVLTF

d_call: NA
clone_size: NA
v_call: TRBV7-9
cdr3_aa: CASSLAWAGANVLTF

d_call: NA
clone_size: NA
v_call: TRBV29-1
cdr3_aa: CSVLPTGWGEKLFF

d_call: TRBD2
clone_size: NA
v_call: TRBV4-1
cdr3_aa: CASSQRGGGGTRGSPQYF

d_call: NA
clone_size: NA
v_call: TRBV11-2
cdr3_aa: CASSFLIGGTGTDTQYF

d_call: TRBD1
clone_size: once
v_call: TRBV7-9
cdr3_aa: CSSSLRGTGENIQYF

d_call: NA
clone_size: NA
v_call: TRBV11-2
cdr3_aa: CASSTTRGDSKNIQYF

d_call: TRBD1
clone_size: NA
v_call: TRBV12-5
cdr3_aa: CASGSWTGGTEAFF

d_call: NA
clone_size: NA
v_call: TRBV28
cdr3_aa: CASSFGSYGYTF

d_call: NA
clone_size: NA
v_call: TRBV6-5
cdr3_aa: CASSYSGSFTDTQYF

d_call: NA
clone_size: NA
v_call: TRBV28
cdr3_aa: CASSFDNPNYGYTF

d_call: NA
clone_size: few
v_call: TRBV19
cdr3_aa: CASSSRQVGTDTQYF

d_call: TRBD1
clone_size: NA
v_call: TRBV27
cdr3_aa: CASSLVGGAQPQHF

d_call: NA
clone_size: NA
v_call: TRBV29-1
cdr3_aa: CSVEVVENTQYF

d_call: TRBD1
clone_size: NA
v_call: TRBV10-1
cdr3_aa: CATKGRTGNYGYTF

d_call: NA
clone_size: NA
v_call: TRBV19
cdr3_aa: CASSTPFGGVSNTEAFF

d_call: TRBD1
clone_size: NA
v_call: TRBV6-5
cdr3_aa: CASRRGQGNQPQHF

d_call: TRBD1
clone_size: NA
v_call: TRBV10-3
cdr3_aa: CAIRETGSGTDTQYF

d_call: NA
clone_size: NA
v_call: TRBV19
cdr3_aa: CATGDAPGKETQYF

d_call: TRBD2
clone_size: few
v_call: TRBV5-1
cdr3_aa: CASSFGGGRGSDTQYF

d_call: NA
clone_size: NA
v_call: TRBV30
cdr3_aa: CAWNTGKFEGKLFF

d_call: NA
clone_size: few
v_call: TRBV4-1
cdr3_aa: CASSQIGGPRRMGGYTF

d_call: NA
clone_size: NA
v_call: TRBV9
cdr3_aa: CASSTTLRQLPYGYTF

d_call: NA
clone_size: NA
v_call: TRBV6-5
cdr3_aa: CASSITRDTTYEQYF

d_call: TRBD1
clone_size: once
v_call: TRBV7-9
cdr3_aa: CASSSTGTGLDTEAFF

d_call: TRBD2
clone_size: NA
v_call: TRBV4-1
cdr3_aa: CASSHPTAGDSYNEQFF

d_call: NA
clone_size: NA
v_call: TRBV28
cdr3_aa: CASSRAANYGYTF

d_call: NA
clone_size: NA
v_call: TRBV18
cdr3_aa: CASSYEGFARWGYTF

d_call: NA
clone_size: few
v_call: TRBV5-5
cdr3_aa: CASSFTDSGNTIYF

d_call: TRBD2
clone_size: few
v_call: TRBV5-4
cdr3_aa: CASSLGLAGNNEQFF

d_call: TRBD1
clone_size: few
v_call: TRBV9
cdr3_aa: CASSVEGGLTGVGYTF

d_call: TRBD1
clone_size: few
v_call: TRBV9
cdr3_aa: CASSIQGYEQYF

d_call: NA
clone_size: once
v_call: TRBV6-5
cdr3_aa: CASSSQGGGGYTF

d_call: TRBD1
clone_size: NA
v_call: TRBV19
cdr3_aa: CASSIGIEGQPYF

d_call: TRBD1
clone_size: many
v_call: TRBV6-5
cdr3_aa: CASSPRTGRPPQHF

d_call: TRBD1
clone_size: many
v_call: TRBV5-1
cdr3_aa: CASRKSGGEQPQHF

d_call: NA
clone_size: NA
v_call: TRBV11-1
cdr3_aa: CASSRYNEQFF

d_call: TRBD2
clone_size: few
v_call: TRBV6-1
cdr3_aa: CASSEVDSGGSYEQYF

d_call: TRBD2
clone_size: NA
v_call: TRBV27
cdr3_aa: CASSLHPASGNTGELFF

d_call: NA
clone_size: NA
v_call: TRBV5-4
cdr3_aa: CASSTDRLYYEQYF

d_call: TRBD1
clone_size: NA
v_call: TRBV6-1
cdr3_aa: CASSEATGTGSYEQYF

d_call: NA
clone_size: NA
v_call: TRBV12-5
cdr3_aa: CASGLGRVSEQYF

d_call: TRBD1
clone_size: NA
v_call: TRBV5-1
cdr3_aa: CAGSAGGGKAFF

d_call: TRBD1
clone_size: few
v_call: TRBV7-3
cdr3_aa: CASSLNQGVDTEAFF

d_call: TRBD1
clone_size: NA
v_call: TRBV28
cdr3_aa: CASSIGTGQETQYF

d_call: TRBD1
clone_size: NA
v_call: TRBV2
cdr3_aa: CASRSGPGGAPYGYTF

d_call: NA
clone_size: NA
v_call: TRBV7-9
cdr3_aa: CASSFQGSGTEAFF

d_call: TRBD1
clone_size: NA
v_call: TRBV27
cdr3_aa: CASTDRDRRQPQHF

d_call: TRBD2
clone_size: NA
v_call: TRBV30
cdr3_aa: CAWSVRGGLGYEQYF